These 26 T cell receptor beta chains were all obtained from the same sample, sequenced in a study of T-cell reconstitution after alpha-beta-depleted transplantation in children. Preparing the TCRbeta library involved the use of unique molecular identifiers. TCRdb recomputed calls from the PCR reads with MiXCR, one row per CDR3 protein. The repertoire has approximately 110,000 distinct CDR3 sequences, about 21% of them found once; the top ten carry over 9.5%. Sequenced material: PBMCs, mostly from graft donor cells, taken 180 days after TCRalphabeta/CD19-depleted stem cell transplant. The receptors stem from a male patient between 2 and 15 years old who had a stem cell transplant for chronic granulomatous disease, so the T cells may come from the graft donor.

CDR3 sequence (DNA): TGTGCCAGCAGTCGTTCGACTCGCGGCCCAAACAATGAGCAGTTCTTC. Its protein product is CASSRSTRGPNNEQFF. The rearrangement joins TRBV12-3 or TRBV12-4 to TRBJ2-1; unclear D gene. This CDR3 has 16 amino acids. V was cut by 5 bases and J by 5 bases, with 19 bases left in between.

The chain recombines TRBV19 with TRBJ2-3, with TRBD2 identical over 7 bases. This CDR3 is 15 amino acids long. Germline assignment: CDR1 LNHDA and CDR2 SQIVND (reference sequence). After removal of 4 bases from V and 2 bases from J, the junction contained 6 bases not matched to a gene. The CDR3 nucleotides are TGTGCCAGTAGTACAGGACTAGTCTTCACAGATACGCAGTATTTT. Amino acids: CASSTGLVFTDTQYF.

J is TRBJ2-7 and V is TRBV25-1, with D maybe TRBD1 (7 bases). Germline assignment: CDR1 MGHDK and CDR2 SYGVNS. The CDR3 runs to 14 residues. Trimming took off 10 bases at V and 4 bases at J, with 20 bases between the two ends. CDR3 amino acids: CATAEGAGWYEQYF. The CDR3 region has the DNA TGTGCCACCGCGGAGGGGGCAGGGTGGTACGAGCAGTACTTC.

This clonotype has a count of ten or more. The chain carries TRBV20-1 and TRBJ2-3; 8 nucleotides agree with TRBD2. Germline assignment: CDR1 DFQATT and CDR2 SNEGSKA (reference sequence). V lost 5 bases, J lost 4 bases, and 14 bases stayed unmatched. The CDR3 length is 16 residues. CDR3 amino acids: CSASRRDGRASDTQYF. The DNA of the CDR3 is TGCAGTGCTTCCCGAAGGGACGGGAGGGCGTCAGATACGCAGTATTTT.

This clonotype occurred many times. J is TRBJ2-3 and V is TRBV3-1, with D possibly being TRBD1 (5 bases). Trimming cost V 5 bases and J 6 bases, with 18 bases left between them. The CDR3 runs to 15 residues. Germline V gene sequence: CDR1 LGHDT, CDR2 YNNKEL (reference sequence). In DNA, the CDR3 is TGTGCCAGCAGCAAAAGGGCCGGCTGGGGCGATACGCAGTATTTT. Its translation is CASSKRAGWGDTQYF.

This clonotype showed up many times. This chain connects TRBV20-1 to TRBJ2-1, with D perhaps assigned TRBD1 or TRBD2 (5 bases each). Trimming removed 1 base at V and 0 bases at J, with 10 bases between. Germline CDR1 is DFQATT and CDR2 is SNEGSKA (reference sequence). The CDR3 has 15 amino acids. The CDR3 protein is CSARGDARSYNEQFF. Written as DNA, the CDR3 is TGCAGTGCTAGAGGGGACGCCCGCTCCTACAATGAGCAGTTCTTC.

This sequence joins TRBV5-5 and TRBJ2-5, with D possibly matching TRBD1 (5 bases). Trimming stripped 5 bases from V and 2 bases from J, with 13 bases between. Germline CDR1 reads SGHKS; CDR2 reads YYEKEE (reference sequence). The CDR3 is made up of 14 amino acids. CDR3 residues: CASRMKKGQETQYF. In nucleotides, the CDR3 is TGTGCCAGCAGGATGAAGAAGGGGCAAGAGACCCAGTACTTC.

The chain is built from TRBV12-3 or TRBV12-4 and TRBJ2-3; TRBD2 matches 12 bases. V gave up 7 bases and J gave up 14 bases; unmatched junction bases: 19. This CDR3 spans 16 amino acids. Written as DNA, the CDR3 is TGTGCCAGCACCTCTCGACTAGCGGGGGACAGTAAGCCATTGTATTTT. Translation gives CASTSRLAGDSKPLYF.

The chain is built from TRBV27 and TRBJ2-7, with TRBD2 matching over 8 bases. CDR3 length: 12 residues. Unmatched junction bases numbered 4, after V lost 8 bases and J lost 4 bases. Germline CDR1 and CDR2: MNHEY and SMNVEV (reference sequence). CDR3 residues: CASSPGGYEQYF. CDR3 in DNA: TGTGCCAGCTCCCCGGGGGGGTACGAGCAGTACTTC.

The chain links TRBV20-1 to TRBJ2-5; possibly TRBD2 for D (6 bases). The CDR3 is 16 amino acids. V lost 3 bases and J 1 base, leaving 18 bases between the germline ends. In germline, CDR1 is DFQATT, CDR2 SNEGSKA (reference sequence). The CDR3 DNA follows: TGCAGTGCTAGTGAGGGAGATAGCGGACCCCAAGAGACCCAGTACTTC. This encodes CSASEGDSGPQETQYF.

This clonotype occurred a few times. This chain links TRBV5-1 with TRBJ2-1; D ambiguous. V was pared by 0 bases and J by 9 bases, with 7 bases between. CDR1 and CDR2 from the germline V gene are SGHRS and YFSETQ. This CDR3 spans 12 amino acids. The CDR3 coding sequence is TGCGCCAGCAGCTTGGCTTTTAGTGAGCAGTTCTTC. It yields the protein CASSLAFSEQFF.

A few counts support this clonotype. The chain links TRBV20-1 to TRBJ1-2; D remains ambiguous. The CDR3 extends over 13 amino acids. The germline CDR1 and CDR2 sequences are DFQATT and SNEGSKA (reference sequence). The germline V and J ends were trimmed by 5 bases and 4 bases, with 14 bases remaining between them. CDR3 bases: TGCAGTGCTCCAAGTGGGTCATTCTATGGCTACACCTTC. Translation gives CSAPSGSFYGYTF.

This rearrangement joins TRBV7-2 to TRBJ2-5; the D is unclear. The CDR3 runs 12 residues. The ends were cut back, 1 base at V and 5 bases at J, with 5 bases in the middle. Germline CDR1 reads SGHTA; CDR2 reads FQGNSA. The CDR3, as DNA: TGTGCCAGCAGCTTAGTCCCTGAGACCCAGTACTTC. Translating it yields CASSLVPETQYF.

The table lists this clonotype with many counts. This chain uses TRBV3-1 with TRBJ2-2, with TRBD2 matching 8 bases. This CDR3 contains 17 residues. Germline V CDR1 and CDR2: LGHDT, YNNKEL (reference sequence). Trimming took 1 base from V and 3 from J; bases not matched to a gene: 7. The CDR3 DNA sequence: TGTGCCAGCAGCCAAGTATTAGCGGGAAGTCACACCGGGGAGCTGTTTTTT. Translating gives CASSQVLAGSHTGELFF. Based on the CDR3 plus reference TRBV3-1 and TRBJ2-2, the full variable domain is DTAVSQTPKYLVTQMGNDKSIKCEQNLGHDTMYWYKQDSKKFLKIMFSYNNKELIINETVPNRFSPKSPDKAHLNLHINSLELGDSAVYFCASSQVLAGSHTGELFFGEGSRLTVL.

The chain has TRBV7-2 and TRBJ2-7; D is undetermined. Germline assignment: CDR1 SGHTA and CDR2 FQGNSA. The germline V and J ends were trimmed by 4 bases and 1 base, with 8 bases remaining between them. CDR3 length equals 13 residues. Here the CDR3 reads CASSSEPSYEQYF. In DNA form, the CDR3 reads TGTGCCAGCAGCTCCGAGCCGTCCTACGAGCAGTACTTC.

This rearrangement joins TRBV5-6 to TRBJ2-4, with a possible D match to TRBD2 (6 bases). This CDR3 has 13 amino acids. With 0 bases removed from V and 9 bases from J, the gap between germline ends came to 10 bases. The germline CDR1 and CDR2 sequences are SGHDT and YYEEEE. CDR3 coding DNA: TGTGCCAGCAGCTTGGCCGAGGGAGGCATTCAGTACTTC. This gives the protein CASSLAEGGIQYF. The variable domain in full, completed from reference TRBV5-6 and TRBJ2-4, reads DAGVTQSPTHLIKTRGQQVTLRCSPKSGHDTVSWYQQALGQGPQFIFQYYEEEERQRGNFPDRFSGHQFPNYSSELNVNALLLGDSALYLCASSLAEGGIQYFGAGTRLSVL.

This clonotype has ten or more counts. The chain carries TRBV12-3 or TRBV12-4 and TRBJ2-7; D is perhaps TRBD1 (6 bases). The CDR3 spans 15 residues. Trimming removed 6 bases at V and 1 base at J, with 16 bases between. The CDR3: CASSQDSLTSYEQYF. The CDR3 region has the DNA TGTGCCAGCAGCCAGGACAGCCTTACGTCCTACGAGCAGTACTTC.

This clonotype was picked up many times. V is TRBV25-1 and J is TRBJ1-1; weak D call: TRBD1 (5 bases). V lost 4 bases, J lost 4 bases, and 10 bases lay in between. Per germline, CDR1 MGHDK and CDR2 SYGVNS. This CDR3 contains 13 residues. CDR3 amino acids: CASSGWGGTEAFF. The CDR3 region has the DNA TGTGCCAGCAGTGGGTGGGGGGGCACTGAAGCTTTCTTT.

In its sample, this clonotype was seen once. The V gene is TRBV20-1, the J gene TRBJ2-3, with D hard to call. Germline V gene sequence: CDR1 DFQATT, CDR2 SNEGSKA (reference sequence). V was pared by 5 bases and J by 6 bases, with 9 bases between. The CDR3 totals 11 residues. CDR3 bases: TGCAGTGCTCGTCGGTTGGATACGCAGTATTTT. It is translated as CSARRLDTQYF.

This clonotype turned up a few times. V and J are TRBV4-3 and TRBJ2-5, with D possibly TRBD2 on 6 matching bases. CDR1 and CDR2 (germline): LGHNA, YSLEER. V gave up 0 bases and J gave up 1 base, with 12 bases separating them. The CDR3 contains 16 residues. CDR3 DNA: TGCGCCAGCAGCCAAGATTGGCGGGGCGTCCAAGAGACCCAGTACTTC. It encodes CASSQDWRGVQETQYF.

The V and J genes are TRBV10-3 and TRBJ2-3; D possibly corresponds to TRBD2 (6 bases). The CDR3 length is 15 residues. CDR1 and CDR2 from the germline V gene are ENHRY and SYGVKD. V gave up 0 bases and J gave up 4 bases, with 11 bases separating them. The CDR3 coding sequence is TGTGCCATCAGTGAGTCGTCGGCGGGGTCAGATACGCAGTATTTT. Protein sequence: CAISESSAGSDTQYF.

This clonotype was picked up many times. The chain recombines TRBV7-2 with TRBJ2-5, with D possibly being TRBD2 (6 bases). Trimming stripped 7 bases from V and 4 bases from J, with 22 bases between. CDR3 length: 16 amino acids. Germline-derived CDR1 and CDR2 are SGHTA and FQGNSA. The DNA of the CDR3 is TGTGCCAGCACCCTTCAAGTCTGGCAGGGAGGAGAGACCCAGTACTTC. It specifies CASTLQVWQGGETQYF.

The chain carries TRBV10-1 and TRBJ2-7; 15 positions agree with TRBD2. Germline lookup yields CDR1 WNHNN and CDR2 SYGVQD (reference sequence). The CDR3 is 18 residues long. V lost 2 bases to trimming and J lost 5 bases; unmatched junction nucleotides: 10. This CDR3 reads CASSERGGLAGGDHEQYF. CDR3 in DNA: TGCGCCAGCAGTGAGAGGGGGGGACTAGCGGGAGGTGATCACGAGCAGTACTTC.

The rearrangement joins TRBV7-2 to TRBJ1-3; TRBD1 agrees at 7 bases. CDR3 size: 14 residues. Germline CDR1 SGHTA, CDR2 FQGNSA. V dropped 10 bases and J dropped 7; count of bases not matched to a gene: 13. The CDR3 bases are TGTGCCACGGCTGAACAGGGGCTTTCGAACACCATATATTTT. Its translation is CATAEQGLSNTIYF.

The rearrangement links TRBV12-3 or TRBV12-4 to TRBJ2-1; D unresolved. Trimming cost V 2 bases and J 1 base, with 6 bases left between them. The CDR3 totals 14 residues. CDR3 residues: CASSLKESYNEQFF. CDR3 coding DNA: TGTGCCAGCAGTTTAAAGGAATCCTACAATGAGCAGTTCTTC.

The chain links TRBV6-5 to TRBJ2-2, with TRBD2 as a possible D gene (5 bases). V was shortened by 0 bases and J by 6 bases, with 5 bases between the two germline ends. CDR3 length: 13 amino acids. Germline-derived CDR1 and CDR2 are MNHEY and SVGAGI. CDR3 bases: TGTGCCAGCAGTTACTCGAGGGCCGGGGAGCTGTTTTTT. This gives the protein CASSYSRAGELFF.